Listed here are 19 T cell receptor beta chains from one sample, sequenced in a study of human T cells and chemical hapten exposure. One entry per CDR3 protein results from TCRdb running MiXCR on the RACE reads. In the table there are 60,000 to 75,000 distinct CDR3 sequences, around 7% of which are singletons. Time point given: pre-sensitization, week 0. Sample treatment: therapeutic diphenylcyclopropenone sensitization with weekly scalp DPC. The sample consisted of whole blood, taken in connection with sensitization to the hapten diphenylcyclopropenone (DPC). These receptors came from a woman aged 30 to 39 with alopecia areata. Some clones in this sample may be carry-over from other donors' samples.

Many counts were recorded for this clonotype. This chain joins TRBV6-2 or TRBV6-3 and TRBJ2-1; D might be TRBD1 (5 bases). Germline-derived CDR1 and CDR2 are MNHEY and SVGEGT. The V gene lost 2 bases and the J gene lost 0 bases, with 11 bases spanning the gap. This CDR3 contains 16 residues. The CDR3 sequence is CASSYLKQGSYNEQFF. CDR3 sequence (DNA): TGTGCCAGCAGTTACCTAAAGCAGGGCTCCTACAATGAGCAGTTCTTC.

At least ten counts were recorded for this clonotype. The chain uses TRBV5-1 and TRBJ1-4; D is possibly TRBD1 (6 bases). The CDR3 runs to 14 residues. V lost 5 bases and J 3 bases, leaving 11 bases between the germline ends. The germline V gene encodes CDR1 SGHRS and CDR2 YFSETQ. CDR3 coding DNA: TGCGCCAGCAGTCTCAAGGGGGCTAATGAAAAACTGTTTTTT. Translated, it gives CASSLKGANEKLFF.

In this sample, this clonotype turned up many times. The rearrangement links TRBV4-2 to TRBJ2-1; 9 nucleotides match TRBD2. The CDR3 spans 16 residues. The V gene's germline CDR1 is LGHNA and CDR2 YNFKEQ. V trimming: 3 bases; J trimming: 9 bases; junction bases outside the gene matches: 12. The DNA of the CDR3 is TGTGCCAGCAGCCAGGCGATAGCGGGGGCCCCGCTTGAGCAGTTCTTC. It encodes CASSQAIAGAPLEQFF.

This clonotype was detected many times. CDR3 bases: TGCAGTGTAAGAAGAAGCGGGGACGAGCAGTACTTC. Encoded protein: CSVRRSGDEQYF. This sequence joins TRBV20-1 and TRBJ2-7; 7 bases are a match to TRBD2. Germline V CDR1 and CDR2: DFQATT, SNEGSKA (reference sequence). J was trimmed by 5 bases and V by 7 bases; bases with no gene match: 8. The length of the CDR3 is 12 residues.

Only a few counts were recorded for this clonotype. The chain joins TRBV21-1 to TRBJ2-7; no check of the table's D call, TRBD1, against the DNA was made. TRBV21-1 is listed as a pseudogene. CDR3 length: 14 amino acids. DNA for the CDR3: TGTGCCAGCACCGTGCGGGGACCTTTGAACGAGCAGTACTTC. Translated, it gives CASTVRGPLNEQYF.

This clonotype was recorded many times. CDR3 sequence (DNA): TGTGCCAGCAGCAAGGGGACAGAGGCTATGAACACTGAAGCTTTCTTT. Translated: CASSKGTEAMNTEAFF. This chain links TRBV5-4 with TRBJ1-1, with 7 bases fitting TRBD1. Trimming at V came to 4 bases and at J to 0 bases, leaving 9 bases not matched to a gene. CDR3 length equals 16 residues. In germline, CDR1 is SGHNT, CDR2 YYREEE (reference sequence).

This clonotype was seen only a few times. The rearrangement links TRBV7-9 to TRBJ1-1; no reliable D call. V was shortened by 2 bases and J by 1 base, with 11 bases between the two germline ends. The germline CDR1 and CDR2 sequences are SEHNR and FQNEAQ (reference sequence). The CDR3 contains 15 residues. The CDR3 DNA sequence: TGTGCCAGCAGCTTAATGGGGAGCCAGAACACTGAAGCTTTCTTT. Translating gives CASSLMGSQNTEAFF.

This clonotype was observed a handful of times. The chain has TRBV5-4 and TRBJ2-1, with a possible D match to TRBD2 (5 bases). V was clipped by 1 base and J by 8 bases, with 16 bases between them. CDR3 length: 15 residues. Germline V gives CDR1 SGHNT, CDR2 YYREEE (reference sequence). The CDR3 reads CASSLNPNSRDEQFF. DNA of the CDR3: TGTGCCAGCAGCTTGAACCCCAATTCGAGGGATGAGCAGTTCTTC.

This clonotype has a count of ten or more. The J gene is TRBJ1-1, the V gene TRBV6-5; 8 nucleotides agree with TRBD1. The length of the CDR3 is 17 residues. The germline V gene encodes CDR1 MNHEY and CDR2 SVGAGI. The V segment lost 4 bases and the J segment 0 bases; nucleotides outside the gene matches: 10. The DNA for the CDR3 is TGTGCCAGCAGTTCATTACCGGGACAGGAAATGAACACTGAAGCTTTCTTT. As protein: CASSSLPGQEMNTEAFF.

This clonotype was seen at least ten times. V is TRBV18 and J is TRBJ1-6; TRBD1 matches 7 bases. Germline-derived CDR1 and CDR2 are KGHSH and LQKENI. This CDR3 is built from 16 residues. V gave up 5 bases and J gave up 0 bases; unmatched junction bases: 4. The DNA of the CDR3 is TGTGCCAGCTCATTGGGACAGAGCTCCTATAATTCACCCCTCCACTTT. Translated: CASSLGQSSYNSPLHF. The full variable domain, completed using reference TRBV18 and TRBJ1-6, is NAGVMQNPRHLVRRRGQEARLRCSPMKGHSHVYWYRQLPEEGLKFMVYLQKENIIDESGMPKERFSAEFPKEGPSILRIQQVVRGDSAAYFCASSLGQSSYNSPLHFGNGTRLTVT.

This clonotype was counted at least ten times. The V and J genes are TRBV11-2 and TRBJ2-1; D not resolved. The CDR3 has 14 amino acids. Germline assignment: CDR1 SGHAT and CDR2 FQNNGV. V was pared by 6 bases and J by 4 bases, with 13 bases between. The CDR3 reads CASSKWQVYNEQFF. The DNA for the CDR3 is TGTGCCAGCAGTAAGTGGCAGGTTTACAATGAGCAGTTCTTC.

This clonotype was detected many times. The chain couples TRBV20-1 to TRBJ2-3; TRBD2 matches at 9 bases. CDR1 is DFQATT and CDR2 is SNEGSKA in the germline V gene (reference sequence). After removal of 5 bases from V and 4 bases from J, the junction contained 10 bases not matched to a gene. CDR3 length: 15 residues. CDR3 amino acids: CSASGSGGTADTQYF. CDR3 DNA: TGCAGTGCTTCTGGGAGCGGGGGGACGGCAGATACGCAGTATTTT.

This clonotype was recorded a few times. This chain connects TRBV5-6 to TRBJ1-2, with D maybe TRBD1 (5 bases). Trimming stripped 5 bases from V and 8 bases from J, with 19 bases between. This CDR3 is 14 amino acids long. Germline V gene lookup returns CDR1 SGHDT and CDR2 YYEEEE. CDR3 sequence reads: CASRRERGRDGYTF. Here the CDR3 DNA reads TGTGCCAGCAGGCGCGAAAGGGGACGTGACGGCTACACCTTC.

In the case of this clonotype: One end of the junction varies from germline; a read error may be responsible. The chain has TRBV2 and TRBJ2-3; D is unclear. The length of the CDR3 is 14 residues. Germline V CDR1 and CDR2: SNHLY, FYNNEI. The CDR3 loop reads CASREGKSTDTQYF. In DNA, the CDR3 is TGTGCCAGCAGGGAAGGGAAAAGCACAGATACGCAGTATTTT.

This clonotype appeared many times. V and J are TRBV27 and TRBJ2-3; tentatively, D is TRBD1 (6 bases). This CDR3 has 14 residues. Germline CDR1 MNHEY, CDR2 SMNVEV (reference sequence). Trimming removed 4 bases from V and 4 bases from J, with 12 bases in between. CDR3 bases: TGTGCCAGCAGTTCCCCCAGGGGCGCAGATACGCAGTATTTT. Translation: CASSSPRGADTQYF.

This clonotype came up many times. The rearrangement links TRBV7-9 to TRBJ1-1; D is ambiguous. Between the trimmed V and J ends, which lost 4 bases and 4 bases, there was a span of 13 bases. CDR3 length: 14 amino acids. Germline assignment: CDR1 SEHNR and CDR2 FQNEAQ (reference sequence). The DNA of the CDR3 is TGTGCCAGCAGCTCCTCTCGGGGTCCCACTGAAGCTTTCTTT. It translates to CASSSSRGPTEAFF.

This clonotype was detected many times. This sequence joins TRBV4-1 and TRBJ1-4; possible D gene TRBD1, 6 bases. This CDR3 has 16 residues. The V end was cut by 0 bases, the J end by 7 bases, with 15 bases between. Germline-derived CDR1 and CDR2 are MGHRA and YSYEKL. CDR3 sequence: CASSQDSTGSLEKLFF. The CDR3 nucleotides are TGCGCCAGCAGCCAAGATTCTACAGGGAGTCTTGAAAAACTGTTTTTT.

This clonotype was detected ten times or more. The chain employs TRBV7-8 and TRBJ2-6; D is possibly TRBD2 (6 bases). CDR3 size: 16 residues. The V gene lost 0 bases and the J gene lost 2 bases, with 8 bases spanning the gap. Germline CDR1 reads SGHVS; CDR2 reads FQNEAQ. The CDR3 reads CASSLAWGAGANVLTF. CDR3 bases: TGTGCCAGCAGCTTAGCGTGGGGGGCTGGGGCCAACGTCCTGACTTTC. Variable domain in full (rest from reference TRBV7-8 and TRBJ2-6): GAGVSQSPRYKVAKRGQDVALRCDPISGHVSLFWYQQALGQGPEFLTYFQNEAQLDKSGLPSDRFFAERPEGSVSTLKIQRTQQEDSAVYLCASSLAWGAGANVLTFGAGSRLTVL.

This rearrangement joins TRBV5-1 to TRBJ1-1; 8 nucleotides align to TRBD1. Unmatched junction bases numbered 7, after V lost 5 bases and J lost 4 bases. Germline lookup yields CDR1 SGHRS and CDR2 YFSETQ. This CDR3 spans 14 amino acids. The CDR3 bases are TGCGCCAGCAGTGTGACAGGGGAACGCACTGAAGCTTTCTTT. It codes for CASSVTGERTEAFF.